These 29 T cell receptor beta chains share one sample of origin, sequenced in a study of shared clonotypes between healthy human individuals. Only in-frame clones appear in the TCRdb table, and some are missing; sequencing was by immunoSEQ multiplex PCR. The table has about 2.3 million clones, 90% to 95% seen once. The sample was naive CD4+ T cells from PBMCs. Subset meaning: CD45RA+ positively selected. Source of these receptors: a young man in good health. Some clones in this sample may be carry-over from other donors' samples.

This clone was seen a handful of times. V and J are TRBV2 and TRBJ2-7; 10 nucleotides match TRBD1. The V gene's germline CDR1 is SNHLY and CDR2 FYNNEI. The CDR3 is 14 amino acids. V trimming: 6 bases; J trimming: 6 bases; junction bases outside the gene matches: 8. CDR3 nucleotide sequence: TGTGCCAGCAGCCCCGCCGGGACAGGGGCCGAGCAGTACTTC. This gives the protein CASSPAGTGAEQYF.

The rearrangement joins TRBV9 to TRBJ1-1; D is unresolved. This CDR3 region has 15 residues. Germline CDR1 reads SGDLS; CDR2 reads YYNGEE. Trimming left V 7 bases short and J 4 bases short, with 20 bases between. CDR3 bases: TGTGCCAGCCGCAGGCTTGGGGAGGGCGTCACTGAAGCTTTCTTT. Protein product: CASRRLGEGVTEAFF.

This clone was detected only once. V gene TRBV27 combines with J gene TRBJ2-2; 10 bases fit TRBD1. CDR3 length: 14 amino acids. Germline CDR1 is MNHEY and CDR2 is SMNVEV (reference sequence). The V and J ends lost 5 bases and 5 bases, in that order; junction bases with no gene match: 2. As DNA, the CDR3 is TGTGCCAGCAGTCGACAGGGGGCAACCGGGGAGCTGTTTTTT. Encoded protein: CASSRQGATGELFF.

This clone was found a few times. The J gene is TRBJ2-1, the V gene TRBV5-6; TRBD1 agrees at 9 bases. From germline, CDR1 is SGHDT and CDR2 YYEEEE. The CDR3 is 15 residues long. V shed 4 bases and J 4 bases; nucleotides not matched to a gene: 6. CDR3 coding DNA: TGTGCCAGCAGCCACATGGACAGGGGATACAATGAGCAGTTCTTC. Its protein is CASSHMDRGYNEQFF.

J is TRBJ2-1 and V is TRBV25-1; 14 bases align to TRBD2. The CDR3 has 16 residues. Germline CDR1 reads MGHDK; CDR2 reads SYGVNS. Trimming took 6 bases from V and 6 from J; bases not matched to a gene: 7. The CDR3 loop reads CASSSKGTSGSNEQFF. CDR3 nucleotide sequence: TGTGCCAGCAGCTCCAAGGGGACTAGCGGGAGCAATGAGCAGTTCTTC.

This clone was counted once. One junction end does not reproduce the germline sequence, and a read error may be involved. The chain couples TRBV19 to TRBJ2-7; 7 nucleotides agree with TRBD2. This CDR3 comprises 15 residues. The germline V gene encodes CDR1 LNHDA and CDR2 SQIVND (reference sequence). Written as DNA, the CDR3 is TGTGCCAGTAGAATAGCGGCTAGCGGAGTCTACGAGCAGTACTTC. Its translation is CASRIAASGVYEQYF.

J is TRBJ2-1 and V is TRBV14, with 10 bases fitting TRBD1. CDR1 is SGHDN, CDR2 FVKESK, per germline. With 2 bases clipped from V and 4 bases from J, the junction kept 14 bases outside the gene matches. The CDR3 totals 19 residues. The CDR3, as DNA: TGTGCCAGCAGCCAACAGGGACAGGGGCGTTCTCGTTCGTACAATGAGCAGTTCTTC. It specifies CASSQQGQGRSRSYNEQFF.

The chain combines TRBV11-1 with TRBJ2-2, with 7 bases fitting TRBD2. The germline V gene has CDR1 SGHAT and CDR2 FQDESV (reference sequence). Losses at the gene ends were 3 bases for V and 7 bases for J; bases not matched to a gene: 2. This CDR3 has 13 residues. This chain's CDR3 is CASSFSGGGELFF. DNA for the CDR3: TGTGCCAGCAGCTTCTCGGGGGGCGGGGAGCTGTTTTTT.

The chain is built from TRBV9 and TRBJ2-7; the D gene could be TRBD1 or TRBD2 (5 bases each). Germline CDR1 reads SGDLS; CDR2 reads YYNGEE. CDR3 length: 13 amino acids. The ends were cut back, 3 bases at V and 2 bases at J, with 9 bases in the middle. CDR3 in amino acids: CASSGGIAYEQYF. The CDR3 bases are TGTGCCAGCAGCGGGGGGATTGCCTACGAGCAGTACTTC.

The chain carries TRBV19 and TRBJ2-7; 8 bases fit TRBD1. Germline values: CDR1 LNHDA, CDR2 SQIVND (reference sequence). This CDR3 contains 11 residues. Trimming took 9 bases from V and 4 from J; bases not matched to a gene: 2. CDR3 nucleotide sequence: TGTGCCAGCCAGGGGGCGTACGAGCAGTACTTC. Protein: CASQGAYEQYF.

A single count supports this clone. The chain joins TRBV9 to TRBJ1-1; D remains ambiguous. The V gene lost 3 bases and the J gene lost 5 bases, with 11 bases spanning the gap. The CDR3 runs to 13 residues. The germline CDR1 and CDR2 sequences are SGDLS and YYNGEE. The CDR3 DNA sequence: TGTGCCAGCAGCGCCGCGACCAGGACTGAAGCTTTCTTT. Translated, it gives CASSAATRTEAFF.

V usage is TRBV7-6 and J usage is TRBJ1-1; 9 nucleotides line up with TRBD1. Germline V lookup: CDR1 SGHVS, CDR2 FNYEAQ. The CDR3 loop spans 15 amino acids. The V and J ends lost 4 bases and 4 bases, in that order; junction bases with no gene match: 7. For the CDR3, the DNA is TGTGCCAGCAGCTCATACAGGGGGCCAGGCACTGAAGCTTTCTTT. This encodes CASSSYRGPGTEAFF.

This clone was seen a single time. This chain joins TRBV28 and TRBJ2-1; 8 nucleotides match TRBD1. The V and J ends lost 5 bases and 7 bases, in that order; junction bases with no gene match: 10. Germline assignment: CDR1 MDHEN and CDR2 SYDVKM. This CDR3 comprises 15 residues. The CDR3 reads CASSPPQTGVNEQFF. The CDR3 DNA sequence: TGTGCCAGCAGTCCACCCCAGACAGGGGTGAATGAGCAGTTCTTC.

The V and J genes are TRBV19 and TRBJ2-5; perhaps TRBD2 as D (5 bases). Trimming pared 9 bases from V and 2 bases from J, leaving 19 bases between. Germline V lookup: CDR1 LNHDA, CDR2 SQIVND (reference sequence). The CDR3 is 15 amino acids. Here the CDR3 DNA reads TGTGCCAGGCAGAGATTAAGAGAGGGACAAGAGACCCAGTACTTC. Encoded protein: CARQRLREGQETQYF.

The chain combines TRBV7-9 with TRBJ1-2, with D unclear. Germline CDR1 reads SEHNR; CDR2 reads FQNEAQ (reference sequence). The V end lost 2 bases, the J end lost 7 bases, and 17 bases lay between the germline ends. The CDR3 runs 15 residues. The CDR3 region has the DNA TGTGCCAGCAGCTTACTGGGAACAGCAAATGGTGGCTACACCTTC. Translating it yields CASSLLGTANGGYTF.

For this clone: Other DNA sequences from this sample encode an identical CDR3 as well. The gene calls are TRBV5-1 and TRBJ2-2, with D perhaps given as TRBD1 or TRBD2 (5 bases each). Between the trimmed V and J ends, which lost 2 bases and 1 base, there was a span of 9 bases. Germline values: CDR1 SGHRS, CDR2 YFSETQ. This CDR3 is 15 amino acids long. For the CDR3, the DNA is TGCGCCAGCAGCTTAGGGACCGAGAACACCGGGGAGCTGTTTTTT. It encodes CASSLGTENTGELFF.

The chain couples TRBV7-2 to TRBJ2-5, with D unresolved. This CDR3 region has 14 residues. V shed 5 bases and J shed 3 bases, with 13 bases lying between them. CDR1 is SGHTA and CDR2 is FQGNSA in the germline V gene. DNA of the CDR3: TGTGCCAGCAGCCTAAGTCGCCAGGAAGAGACCCAGTACTTC. This translates into CASSLSRQEETQYF.

This chain connects TRBV5-4 to TRBJ2-1; D not resolved. Germline CDR1 and CDR2: SGHNT and YYREEE (reference sequence). The V gene lost 1 base and the J gene lost 1 base, with 6 bases spanning the gap. The CDR3 sequence is 14 residues long. CDR3 loop: CASSLTGSYNEQFF. CDR3 coding DNA: TGTGCCAGCAGCTTGACCGGGTCCTACAATGAGCAGTTCTTC.

This chain connects TRBV4-2 to TRBJ1-1, with 8 bases matching TRBD1. The CDR3 extends over 16 amino acids. The V gene's germline CDR1 is LGHNA and CDR2 YNFKEQ. V gave up 2 bases and J gave up 1 base; unmatched junction bases: 6. CDR3 in DNA: TGTGCCAGCAGCCAAACAGGGGGTCGGGAGAACACTGAAGCTTTCTTT. Translating gives CASSQTGGRENTEAFF.

Worth noting for this clone: In the same sample, other DNA sequences code for this CDR3. The V and J genes are TRBV30 and TRBJ2-2; D might be TRBD2 (6 bases). Deletions cut 0 bases from V and 0 bases from J, with 11 bases between. From germline, CDR1 is GTSNPN and CDR2 SVGIG (reference sequence). There are 16 residues in the CDR3. The CDR3 DNA reads TGTGCCTGGAGTGTCCTTAGCGGCACGAACACCGGGGAGCTGTTTTTT. This codes for CAWSVLSGTNTGELFF.

The gene calls are TRBV28 and TRBJ2-7, with 9 bases aligning to TRBD1. Trimming took 7 bases from V and 7 from J; bases not matched to a gene: 8. The CDR3 totals 13 residues. CDR1 is MDHEN and CDR2 is SYDVKM in the germline V gene. CDR3 nucleotide sequence: TGTGCCAGCAAAACAGGGGGCCTGGGTGAGCAGTACTTC. This translates into CASKTGGLGEQYF.

This clone was counted a few times. At the DNA level, this CDR3 is encoded by other sequences in the same sample as well. V gene TRBV6-5 combines with J gene TRBJ1-5; D is undetermined. V shed 7 bases and J shed 7 bases, with 14 bases lying between them. The CDR3 contains 13 residues. In germline, CDR1 is MNHEY, CDR2 SVGAGI. CDR3 residues: CASTPPGGQPQHF. In DNA, the CDR3 is TGTGCCAGCACCCCACCGGGAGGGCAGCCCCAGCATTTT.

The chain recombines TRBV18 with TRBJ1-2; D perhaps matches TRBD1 (6 bases). Germline assignment: CDR1 KGHSH and CDR2 LQKENI. The CDR3 loop spans 14 amino acids. Trimming cost V 4 bases and J 4 bases, with 13 bases left between them. The CDR3 region is CASSLDRNIYGYTF. The CDR3 DNA is TGTGCCAGCTCACTCGACAGGAACATCTATGGCTACACCTTC.

There are a few counts of this clone. V and J are TRBV18 and TRBJ1-1; D unresolved. CDR1 is KGHSH, CDR2 LQKENI, per germline. CDR3 length: 14 residues. V lost 3 bases to trimming and J lost 1 base, with 9 bases between them. The CDR3 region has the DNA TGTGCCAGCTCACCGGCCGTGGGGAACACTGAAGCTTTCTTT. This codes for CASSPAVGNTEAFF.

The rearrangement joins TRBV7-3 to TRBJ2-1; D not resolved. Germline V gene data show CDR1 as SGHTA and CDR2 as FQGTGA. This CDR3 is built from 12 residues. V lost 3 bases and J 7 bases, leaving 7 bases between the germline ends. CDR3 region: CASSLSLNEQFF. In DNA form, the CDR3 reads TGTGCCAGCAGCTTGTCCTTAAATGAGCAGTTCTTC.

This rearrangement joins TRBV5-1 to TRBJ2-2; 13 positions match TRBD2. CDR1 is SGHRS, CDR2 YFSETQ, per germline. The CDR3 runs 17 residues. V shed 4 bases and J 4 bases; nucleotides not matched to a gene: 7. This CDR3 is CASSRWTSGSPTGELFF. CDR3 nucleotides: TGCGCCAGCAGCCGGTGGACTAGCGGGAGCCCCACCGGGGAGCTGTTTTTT.

The genes are TRBV28 and TRBJ2-2, with TRBD1 matching over 11 bases. Germline V gene data show CDR1 as MDHEN and CDR2 as SYDVKM. CDR3 length equals 18 residues. V lost 1 base, J lost 4 bases, and 8 bases stayed unmatched. This chain's CDR3 is CASSLYLGQGGVTGELFF. The CDR3, as DNA: TGTGCCAGCAGTTTATATCTGGGACAGGGGGGGGTCACCGGGGAGCTGTTTTTT.

On this clone: A read error may account for a junction end that differs from germline. The chain is built from TRBV6-4 and TRBJ2-7; D not certain. Germline CDR1 and CDR2: MRHNA and SNTAGT. The CDR3 covers 8 residues. CDR3 protein: CASSPRHF. DNA of the CDR3: TGTGCCAGCAGCCCTCGTCACTTC.

The chain employs TRBV7-8 and TRBJ1-3; 8 positions match TRBD1. The germline V gene encodes CDR1 SGHVS and CDR2 FQNEAQ. CDR3 size: 14 residues. Losses at the gene ends were 5 bases for V and 4 bases for J; bases not matched to a gene: 4. CDR3 loop: CASSARTGGNTIYF. For the CDR3, the DNA is TGTGCCAGCAGCGCAAGGACAGGGGGAAACACCATATATTTT.